The 5 T cell receptor beta chains below were found in one sample sequenced in a study of identical twins. TCRdb recomputed calls from the 5' RACE reads with MiXCR, one row per CDR3 protein. Counted here are about 520,000 distinct CDR3 sequences, about 20% occurring once; the ten biggest clones make up 0.8% to 1%. This sample was also put to use in a study of T cells expressing NK-cell markers.

Sequencing input: CD4+ T cells sorted from blood. These receptors originate from a woman in her late teens or twenties in good health.

This clonotype was found a few times. V and J are TRBV9 and TRBJ1-4, with D possibly being TRBD1 (5 bases). The CDR3 extends over 15 amino acids. V was clipped by 0 bases and J by 7 bases, with 13 bases between them. CDR1 and CDR2 (germline): SGDLS, YYNGEE. CDR3 sequence: CASSVGGAGSEKLFF. The CDR3 DNA reads TGTGCCAGCAGCGTAGGAGGGGCGGGAAGTGAAAAACTGTTTTTT.

This chain connects TRBV5-6 to TRBJ1-5, with D unresolved. The CDR3 is 14 amino acids. Germline lookup yields CDR1 SGHDT and CDR2 YYEEEE. Deletions cut 1 base from V and 3 bases from J, with 8 bases between. In nucleotides, the CDR3 is TGTGCCAGCAGCTTGAAAGGGATCAATCAGCCCCAGCATTTT. Translation gives CASSLKGINQPQHF.

The chain joins TRBV12-3 or TRBV12-4 to TRBJ1-2, with a tentative D call TRBD1 (5 bases). The V end lost 6 bases, the J end lost 6 bases, and 14 bases lay between the germline ends. This CDR3 is 13 amino acids long. CDR3 bases: TGTGCCAGCAGCCAAAATTACAGGAATGGCTACACCTTC. Its translation: CASSQNYRNGYTF.

This clonotype was detected a few times. This chain connects TRBV4-3 to TRBJ2-1; TRBD2 matches at 7 bases. The trim removed 4 bases at V and 6 bases at J, leaving 6 bases unmatched. Germline V gives CDR1 LGHNA, CDR2 YSLEER. The CDR3 spans 14 residues. CDR3 loop: CASSRGGAGNEQFF. The CDR3 DNA reads as TGCGCCAGCAGCCGGGGGGGAGCGGGCAATGAGCAGTTCTTC.

This chain connects TRBV20-1 to TRBJ2-7; D unresolved. This CDR3 spans 11 amino acids. The V end was cut by 6 bases, the J end by 7 bases, with 13 bases between. Germline V CDR1 and CDR2: DFQATT, SNEGSKA (reference sequence). The CDR3: CSATSWGEQYF. The DNA for the CDR3 is TGCAGTGCGACTTCGTGGGGTGAGCAGTACTTC.